Reported below is one T cell receptor beta chain. Its target is unknown. From CD4+ cells came CD45RA+ naive and CD45RA-negative memory subsets. This entry is derived from a study of shared clonotypes between healthy human individuals. Study observations and caveats: Clonotypes shared by all four sorted-subset donors had higher generation probabilities than non-shared clonotypes.

TCRdb's table, derived via immunoSEQ multiplex PCR, lists solely in-frame clones and lacks some. The sample lists approximately 2.5 million clones; 93% were seen once. The CDR3 contains 15 residues. Germline CDR1 reads SGHTA; CDR2 reads FQGTGA. The V and J ends lost 4 bases and 3 bases, in that order; junction bases with no gene match: 5. Sequenced: naive CD4+ T cells from PBMCs. Subset here: CD45RA+ positively selected. The V gene is TRBV7-3, the J gene TRBJ2-1, with 8 bases lining up with TRBD2. This receptor was obtained from a man aged 18 to 30 in good health. Some clones in this sample may be carry-over from other donors' samples. Here the CDR3 DNA reads TGTGCCAGCAGCTCGACTAGCGAGATCTACAATGAGCAGTTCTTC. This codes for CASSSTSEIYNEQFF.